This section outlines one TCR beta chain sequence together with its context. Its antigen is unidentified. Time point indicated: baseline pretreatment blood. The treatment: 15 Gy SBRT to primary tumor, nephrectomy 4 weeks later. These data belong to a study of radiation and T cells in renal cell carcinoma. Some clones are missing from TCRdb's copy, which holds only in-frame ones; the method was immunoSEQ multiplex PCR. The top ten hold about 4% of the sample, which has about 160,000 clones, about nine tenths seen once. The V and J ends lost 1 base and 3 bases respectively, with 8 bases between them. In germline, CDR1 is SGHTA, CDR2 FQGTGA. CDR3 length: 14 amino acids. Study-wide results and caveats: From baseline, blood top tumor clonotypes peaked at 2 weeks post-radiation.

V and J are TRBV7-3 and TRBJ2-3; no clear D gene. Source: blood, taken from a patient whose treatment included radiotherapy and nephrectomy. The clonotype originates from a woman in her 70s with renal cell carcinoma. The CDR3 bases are TGTGCCAGCAGCTTAAGTCAAGGGACAGATACGCAGTATTTT. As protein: CASSLSQGTDTQYF.